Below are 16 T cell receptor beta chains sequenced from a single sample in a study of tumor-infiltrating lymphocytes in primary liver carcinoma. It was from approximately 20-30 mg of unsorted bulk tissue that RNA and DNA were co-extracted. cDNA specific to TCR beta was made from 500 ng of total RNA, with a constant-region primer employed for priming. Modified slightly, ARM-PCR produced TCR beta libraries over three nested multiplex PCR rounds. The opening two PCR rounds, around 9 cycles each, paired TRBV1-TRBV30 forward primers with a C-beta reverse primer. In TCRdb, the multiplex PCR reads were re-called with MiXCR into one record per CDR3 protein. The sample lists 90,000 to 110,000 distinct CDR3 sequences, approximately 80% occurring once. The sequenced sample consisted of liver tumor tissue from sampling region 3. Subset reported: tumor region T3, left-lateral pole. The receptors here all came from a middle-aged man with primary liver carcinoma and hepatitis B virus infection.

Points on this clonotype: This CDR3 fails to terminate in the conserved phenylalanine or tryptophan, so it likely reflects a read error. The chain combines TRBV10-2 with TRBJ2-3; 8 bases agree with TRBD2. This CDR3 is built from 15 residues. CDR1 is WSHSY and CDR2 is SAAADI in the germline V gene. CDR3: CASSEAGGPTDTQYY. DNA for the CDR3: TGCGCCAGTAGTGAGGCGGGGGGACCCACAGATACGCAGTATTAT.

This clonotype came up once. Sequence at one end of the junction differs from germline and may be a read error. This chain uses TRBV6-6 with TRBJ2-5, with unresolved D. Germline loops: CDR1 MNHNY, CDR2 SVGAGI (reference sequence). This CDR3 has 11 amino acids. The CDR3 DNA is TGTACCAGCAGTCCCCAAGTGACCCAGTACTTC. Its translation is CTSSPQVTQYF.

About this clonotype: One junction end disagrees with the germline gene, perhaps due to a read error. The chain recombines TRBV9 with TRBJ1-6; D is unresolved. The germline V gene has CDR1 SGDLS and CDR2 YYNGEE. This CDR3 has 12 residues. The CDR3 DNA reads TGTACCAGCAGCGTAAATGAATCACCCCTCCACTTT. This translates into CTSSVNESPLHF.

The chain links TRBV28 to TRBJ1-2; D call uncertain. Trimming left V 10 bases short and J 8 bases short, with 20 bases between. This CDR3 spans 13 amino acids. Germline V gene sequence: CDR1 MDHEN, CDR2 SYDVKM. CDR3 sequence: CAISQAIRSGYTF. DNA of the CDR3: TGTGCCATCAGCCAAGCGATTCGGTCCGGCTACACCTTC.

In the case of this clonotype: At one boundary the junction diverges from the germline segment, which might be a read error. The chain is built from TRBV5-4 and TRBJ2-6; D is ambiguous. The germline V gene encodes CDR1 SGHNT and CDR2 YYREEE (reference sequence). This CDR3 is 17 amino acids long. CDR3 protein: CASRPGSFFSEANVLTF. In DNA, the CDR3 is TGTGCCAGCAGGCCCGGGTCTTTCTTCTCTGAGGCCAACGTCCTGACTTTC.

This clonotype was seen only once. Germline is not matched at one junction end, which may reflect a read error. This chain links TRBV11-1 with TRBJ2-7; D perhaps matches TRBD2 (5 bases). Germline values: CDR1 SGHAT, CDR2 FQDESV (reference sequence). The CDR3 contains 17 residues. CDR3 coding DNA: TGTGCCAGCAGCTTAGGGCCGGCGGGTGGAAACTCCTACGACCAGTACTTC. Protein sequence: CASSLGPAGGNSYDQYF.

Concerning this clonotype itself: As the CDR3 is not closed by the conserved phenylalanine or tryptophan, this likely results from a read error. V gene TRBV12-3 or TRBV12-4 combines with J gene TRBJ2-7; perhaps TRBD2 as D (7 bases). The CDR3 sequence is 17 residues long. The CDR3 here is CASRLEWWEGVSYEQYL. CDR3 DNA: TGTGCCAGCAGATTAGAATGGTGGGAGGGGGTAAGTTACGAGCAGTACTTA.

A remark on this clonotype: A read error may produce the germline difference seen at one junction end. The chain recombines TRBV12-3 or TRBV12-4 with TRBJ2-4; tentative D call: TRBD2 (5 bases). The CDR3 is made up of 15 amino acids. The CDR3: CANSLVEGFRNIQYF. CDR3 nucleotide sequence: TGTGCCAACAGTTTAGTTGAGGGATTTAGAAACATTCAGTACTTC.

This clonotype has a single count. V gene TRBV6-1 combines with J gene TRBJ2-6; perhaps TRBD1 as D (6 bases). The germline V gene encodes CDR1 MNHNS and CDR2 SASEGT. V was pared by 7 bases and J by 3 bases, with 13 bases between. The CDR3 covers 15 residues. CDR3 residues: CASNVAQGGANVLTF. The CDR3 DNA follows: TGTGCCAGCAATGTAGCACAGGGTGGGGCCAACGTCCTGACTTTC.

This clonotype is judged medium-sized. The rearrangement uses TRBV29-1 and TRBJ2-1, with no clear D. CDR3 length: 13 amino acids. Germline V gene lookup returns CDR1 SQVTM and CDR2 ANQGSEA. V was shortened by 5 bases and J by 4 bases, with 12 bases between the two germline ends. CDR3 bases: TGCAGCGTTTCTAAGGTGGGATACAATGAGCAGTTCTTC. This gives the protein CSVSKVGYNEQFF.

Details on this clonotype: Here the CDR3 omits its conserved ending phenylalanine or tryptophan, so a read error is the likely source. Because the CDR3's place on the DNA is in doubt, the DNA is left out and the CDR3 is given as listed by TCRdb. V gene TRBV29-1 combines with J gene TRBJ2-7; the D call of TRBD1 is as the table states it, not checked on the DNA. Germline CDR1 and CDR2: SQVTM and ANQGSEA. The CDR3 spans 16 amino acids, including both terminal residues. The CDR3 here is CSAMTSGTGTPYEQCL.

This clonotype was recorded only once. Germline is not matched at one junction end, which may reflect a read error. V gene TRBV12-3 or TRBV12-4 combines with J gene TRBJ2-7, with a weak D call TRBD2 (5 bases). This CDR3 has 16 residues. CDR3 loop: CDRSLVAGLGLYEQYF. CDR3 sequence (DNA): TGTGACAGAAGTTTAGTCGCGGGTCTCGGTCTCTACGAACAGTACTTC.

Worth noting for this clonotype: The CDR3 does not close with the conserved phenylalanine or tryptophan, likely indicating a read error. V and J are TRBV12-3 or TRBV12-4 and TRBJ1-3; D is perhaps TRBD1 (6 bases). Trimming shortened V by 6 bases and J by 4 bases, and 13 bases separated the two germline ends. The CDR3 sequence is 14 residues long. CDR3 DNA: TGTGCCAGCAGATCGAGGGGGGACGGAAACACCATATATTCT. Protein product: CASRSRGDGNTIYS.

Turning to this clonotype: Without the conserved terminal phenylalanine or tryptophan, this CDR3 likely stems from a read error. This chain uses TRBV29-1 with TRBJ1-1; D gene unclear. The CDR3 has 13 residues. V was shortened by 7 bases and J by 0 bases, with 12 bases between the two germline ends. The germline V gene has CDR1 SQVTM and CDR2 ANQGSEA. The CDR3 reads CSAGYGLNTEAFS. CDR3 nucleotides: TGCAGCGCCGGCTACGGGCTGAACACTGAAGCTTTCTCT.

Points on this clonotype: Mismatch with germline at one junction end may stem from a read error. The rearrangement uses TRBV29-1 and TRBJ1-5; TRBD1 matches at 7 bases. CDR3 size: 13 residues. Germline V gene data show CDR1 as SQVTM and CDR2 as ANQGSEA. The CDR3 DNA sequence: TGTAGCGTTGGCGGGACAGCTAATCGGCCCCAGCATTTT. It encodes CSVGGTANRPQHF.

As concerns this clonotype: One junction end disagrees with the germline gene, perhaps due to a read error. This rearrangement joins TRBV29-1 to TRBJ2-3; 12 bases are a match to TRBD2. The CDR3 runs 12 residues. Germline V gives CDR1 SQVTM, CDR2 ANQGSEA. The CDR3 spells CSGASGRVTHYF. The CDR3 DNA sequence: TGCAGCGGAGCTAGCGGGAGGGTTACGCATTATTTT.